This T cell receptor beta chain originates from a study of T cells after somatic rescue of genetic block. CDR3 length equals 16 residues. CDR1 and CDR2 from the germline V gene are MDHEN and SYDVKM. Losses at the gene ends were 6 bases for V and 5 bases for J; bases not matched to a gene: 11. Profiling relied on immunoSEQ multiplex PCR, and the TCRdb table lists in-frame clones only, not all of them. Of around 100,000 clones detected, around nine tenths appear once; the ten largest clones hold approximately 1.5%. Input material: peripheral blood mononuclear cells (PBMCs). The chain uses TRBV28 and TRBJ1-2, with TRBD1 matching 11 bases. This TCR was recovered from a woman in her late teens or twenties. The CDR3 nucleotides read TGTGCCAGCAGCCACGGACAGGGGGCTTCCCCGTATGGCTACACCTTC. This gives the protein CASSHGQGASPYGYTF.